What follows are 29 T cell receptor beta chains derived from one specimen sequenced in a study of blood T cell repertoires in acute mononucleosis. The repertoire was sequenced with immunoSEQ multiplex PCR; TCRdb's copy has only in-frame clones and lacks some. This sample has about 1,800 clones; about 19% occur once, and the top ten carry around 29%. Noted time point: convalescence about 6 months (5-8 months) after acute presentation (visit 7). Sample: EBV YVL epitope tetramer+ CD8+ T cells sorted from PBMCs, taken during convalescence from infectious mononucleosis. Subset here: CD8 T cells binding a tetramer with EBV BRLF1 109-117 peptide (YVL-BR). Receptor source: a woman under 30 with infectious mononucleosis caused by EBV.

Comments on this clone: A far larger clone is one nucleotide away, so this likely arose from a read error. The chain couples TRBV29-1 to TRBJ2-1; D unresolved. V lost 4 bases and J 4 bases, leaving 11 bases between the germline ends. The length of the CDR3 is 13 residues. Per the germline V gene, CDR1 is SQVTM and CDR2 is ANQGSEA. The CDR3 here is CSVGQTLYNEQFF. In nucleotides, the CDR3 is TGCAGCGTTGGGCAGACCCTTTACAATGAGCAGTTCTTC.

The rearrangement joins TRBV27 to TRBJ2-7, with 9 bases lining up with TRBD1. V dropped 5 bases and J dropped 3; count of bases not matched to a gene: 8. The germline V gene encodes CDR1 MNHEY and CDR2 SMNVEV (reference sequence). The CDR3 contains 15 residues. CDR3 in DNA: TGTGCCAGCAGTCCCCTCCCGACAGGGGGCTACGAGCAGTACTTC. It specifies CASSPLPTGGYEQYF.

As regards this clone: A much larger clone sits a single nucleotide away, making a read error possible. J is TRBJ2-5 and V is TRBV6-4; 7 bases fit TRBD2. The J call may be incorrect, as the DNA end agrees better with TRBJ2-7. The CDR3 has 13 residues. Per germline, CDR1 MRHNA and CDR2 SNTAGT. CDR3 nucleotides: TGTGCCAGCAGCTGGACTAGCTCCTACGAGCAGTACTTC. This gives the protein CASSWTSSYEQYF.

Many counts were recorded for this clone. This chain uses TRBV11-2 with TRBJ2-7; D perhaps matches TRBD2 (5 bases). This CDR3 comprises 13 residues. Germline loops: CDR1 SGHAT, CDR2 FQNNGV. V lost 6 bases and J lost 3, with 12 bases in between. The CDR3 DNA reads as TGTGCCAGCAGTTACGACGAGGGCTACGAGCAGTACTTC. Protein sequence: CASSYDEGYEQYF.

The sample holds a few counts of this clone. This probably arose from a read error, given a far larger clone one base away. The CDR3 here is CASSSFRDSSNEQYF. CDR3 nucleotides: TGCGCCAGCAGCTCATTCCGGGACTCCTCGAACGAGCAGTACTTC. This chain connects TRBV5-1 to TRBJ2-7, with D perhaps matching TRBD2 (6 bases). Trimming took 3 bases from V and 5 from J, leaving 18 bases between them. Germline CDR1 reads SGHRS; CDR2 reads YFSETQ. This CDR3 region has 15 residues.

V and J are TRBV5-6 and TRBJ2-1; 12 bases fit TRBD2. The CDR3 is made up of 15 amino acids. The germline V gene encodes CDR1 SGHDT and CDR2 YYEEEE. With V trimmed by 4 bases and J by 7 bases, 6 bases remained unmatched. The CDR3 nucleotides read TGTGCCAGCAGCCAACTAGCGGGAGGTCTTAATGAGCAGTTCTTC. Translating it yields CASSQLAGGLNEQFF.

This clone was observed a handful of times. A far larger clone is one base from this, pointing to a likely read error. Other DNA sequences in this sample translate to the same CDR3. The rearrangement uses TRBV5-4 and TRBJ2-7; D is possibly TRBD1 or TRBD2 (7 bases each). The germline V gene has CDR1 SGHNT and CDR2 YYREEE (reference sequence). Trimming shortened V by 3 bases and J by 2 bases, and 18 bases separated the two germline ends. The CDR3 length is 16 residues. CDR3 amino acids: CASSSGGGGGTYEQYF. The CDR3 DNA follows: TGTGCCAGCAGCTCTGGGGGAGGGGGCGGGACCTACGAGCAGTACTTC. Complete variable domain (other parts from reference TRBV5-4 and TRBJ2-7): ETGVTQSPTHLIKTRGQQVTLRCSSQSGHNTVSWYQQALGQGPQFIFQYYREEENGRGNFPPRFSGLQFPNYSSELNVNALELDDSALYLCASSSGGGGGTYEQYFGPGTRLTVT.

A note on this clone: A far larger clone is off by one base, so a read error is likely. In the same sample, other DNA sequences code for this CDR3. The CDR3 protein is CASSSRGGGGTYEQYF. The CDR3 nucleotides are TGTGCCAGCAGCTCTCGGGGAGGGGGGGGGACCTACGAGCAGTACTTC. V is TRBV5-4 and J is TRBJ2-7; tentative D call: TRBD2 (7 bases). Germline V gives CDR1 SGHNT, CDR2 YYREEE (reference sequence). Trimming removed 3 bases from V and 2 bases from J, with 18 bases in between. This CDR3 comprises 16 residues.

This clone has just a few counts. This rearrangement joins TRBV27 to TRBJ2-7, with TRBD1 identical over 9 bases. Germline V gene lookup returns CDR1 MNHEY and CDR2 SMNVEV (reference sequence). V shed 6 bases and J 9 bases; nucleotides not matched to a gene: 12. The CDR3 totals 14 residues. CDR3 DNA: TGTGCCAGCAGAAACCGGGACAGGGCCCTGGGGCAGTACTTC. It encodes CASRNRDRALGQYF.

In nucleotides, the CDR3 is TGCGCCAGCAGCCAAGATTGGGCAGGACTAGCGGGAGTGGGGAGCCAAGAGACCCAGTACTTC. Translated: CASSQDWAGLAGVGSQETQYF. J is TRBJ2-5 and V is TRBV23-1; 13 bases align to TRBD2. TRBV23-1 is an open reading frame whose function is uncertain. Unmatched junction bases numbered 20, after V lost 6 bases and J lost 1 base. CDR3 length: 21 residues.

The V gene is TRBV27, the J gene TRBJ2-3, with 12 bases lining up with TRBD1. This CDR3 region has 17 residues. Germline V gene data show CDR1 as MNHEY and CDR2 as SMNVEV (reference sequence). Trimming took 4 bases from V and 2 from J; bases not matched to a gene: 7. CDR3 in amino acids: CASSYPRDRGPTDTQYF. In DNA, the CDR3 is TGTGCCAGCAGTTACCCCCGGGACAGGGGGCCCACAGATACGCAGTATTTT.

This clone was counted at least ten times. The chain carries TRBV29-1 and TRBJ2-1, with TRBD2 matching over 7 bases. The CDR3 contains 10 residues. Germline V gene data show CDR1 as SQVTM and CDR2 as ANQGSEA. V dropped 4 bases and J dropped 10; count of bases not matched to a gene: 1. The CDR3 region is CSVAAGEQFF. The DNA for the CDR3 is TGCAGCGTTGCAGCGGGAGAGCAGTTCTTC.

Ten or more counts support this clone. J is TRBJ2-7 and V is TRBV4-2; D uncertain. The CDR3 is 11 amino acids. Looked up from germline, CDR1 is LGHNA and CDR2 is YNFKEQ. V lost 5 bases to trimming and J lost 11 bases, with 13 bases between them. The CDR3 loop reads CASSLASKEYF. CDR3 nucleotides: TGTGCCAGCAGCTTAGCCTCTAAGGAGTACTTC.

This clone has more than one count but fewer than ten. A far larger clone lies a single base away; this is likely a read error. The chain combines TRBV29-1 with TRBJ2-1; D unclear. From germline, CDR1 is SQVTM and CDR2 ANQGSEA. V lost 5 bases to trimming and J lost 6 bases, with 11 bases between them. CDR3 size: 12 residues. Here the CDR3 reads CSVNSSSNEQFF. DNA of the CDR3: TGCAGCGTTAATTCCAGTAGCAATGAGCAGTTCTTC.

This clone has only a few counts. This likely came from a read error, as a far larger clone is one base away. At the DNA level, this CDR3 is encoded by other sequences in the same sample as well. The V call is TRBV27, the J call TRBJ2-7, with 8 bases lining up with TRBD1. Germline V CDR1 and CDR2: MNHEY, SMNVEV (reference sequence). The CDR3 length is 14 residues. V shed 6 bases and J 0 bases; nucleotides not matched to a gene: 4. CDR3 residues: CASSQDRDSYEQYF. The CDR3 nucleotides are TGTGCCAGCAGCCAGGACAGGGACTCCTACGAGCAGTACTTC.

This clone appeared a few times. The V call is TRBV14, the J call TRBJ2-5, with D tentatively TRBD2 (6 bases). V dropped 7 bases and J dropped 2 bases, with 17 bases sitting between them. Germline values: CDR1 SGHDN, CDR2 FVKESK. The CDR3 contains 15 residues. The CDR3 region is CASMRELAGQETQYF. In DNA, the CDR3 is TGTGCCAGCATGAGGGAGTTGGCGGGGCAAGAGACCCAGTACTTC.

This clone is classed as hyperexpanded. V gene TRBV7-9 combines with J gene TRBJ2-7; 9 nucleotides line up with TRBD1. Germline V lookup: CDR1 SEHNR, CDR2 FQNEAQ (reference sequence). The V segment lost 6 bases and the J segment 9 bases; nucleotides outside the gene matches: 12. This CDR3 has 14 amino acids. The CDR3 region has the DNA TGTGCCAGCAGAAACCGGGACAGGGCCCTGGGGCAGTACTTC. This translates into CASRNRDRALGQYF.

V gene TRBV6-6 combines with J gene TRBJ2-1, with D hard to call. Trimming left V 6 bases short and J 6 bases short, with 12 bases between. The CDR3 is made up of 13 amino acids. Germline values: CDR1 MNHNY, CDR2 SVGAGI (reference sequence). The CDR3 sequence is CASSFFQFNEQFF. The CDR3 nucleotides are TGTGCCAGCAGCTTCTTCCAGTTCAATGAGCAGTTCTTC.

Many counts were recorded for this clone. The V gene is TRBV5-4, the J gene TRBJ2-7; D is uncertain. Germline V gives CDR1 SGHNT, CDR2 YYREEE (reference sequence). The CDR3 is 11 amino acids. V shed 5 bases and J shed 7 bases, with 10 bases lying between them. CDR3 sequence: CASSAQMEQYF. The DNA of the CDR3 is TGTGCCAGCAGTGCGCAAATGGAGCAGTACTTC. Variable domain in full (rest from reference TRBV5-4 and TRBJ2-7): ETGVTQSPTHLIKTRGQQVTLRCSSQSGHNTVSWYQQALGQGPQFIFQYYREEENGRGNFPPRFSGLQFPNYSSELNVNALELDDSALYLCASSAQMEQYFGPGTRLTVT.

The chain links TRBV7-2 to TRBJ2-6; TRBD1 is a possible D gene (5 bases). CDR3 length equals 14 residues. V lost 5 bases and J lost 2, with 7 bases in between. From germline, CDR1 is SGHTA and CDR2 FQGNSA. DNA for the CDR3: TGTGCCAGCAGCCAAGGGGCTGGGGCCAACGTCCTGACTTTC. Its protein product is CASSQGAGANVLTF.

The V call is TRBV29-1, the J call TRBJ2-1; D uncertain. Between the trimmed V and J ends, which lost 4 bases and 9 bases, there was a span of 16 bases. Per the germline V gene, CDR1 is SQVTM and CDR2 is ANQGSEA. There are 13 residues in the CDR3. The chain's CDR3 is CSVGQALFIEQFF. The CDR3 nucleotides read TGCAGCGTTGGGCAGGCCCTTTTCATTGAGCAGTTCTTC.

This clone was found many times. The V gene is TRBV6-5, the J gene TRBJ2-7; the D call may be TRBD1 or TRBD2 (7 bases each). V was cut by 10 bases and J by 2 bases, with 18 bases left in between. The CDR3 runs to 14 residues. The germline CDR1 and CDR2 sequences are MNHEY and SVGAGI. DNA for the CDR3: TGTGCCATCAGGGGGGGACGGACGACCTACGAGCAGTACTTC. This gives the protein CAIRGGRTTYEQYF.

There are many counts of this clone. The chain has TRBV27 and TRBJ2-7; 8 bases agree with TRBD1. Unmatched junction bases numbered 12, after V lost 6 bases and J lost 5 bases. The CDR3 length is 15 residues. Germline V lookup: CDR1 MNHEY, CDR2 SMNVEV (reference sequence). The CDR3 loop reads CASSQTPTGADEQYF. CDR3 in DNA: TGTGCCAGCAGCCAAACCCCGACAGGGGCGGACGAGCAGTACTTC.

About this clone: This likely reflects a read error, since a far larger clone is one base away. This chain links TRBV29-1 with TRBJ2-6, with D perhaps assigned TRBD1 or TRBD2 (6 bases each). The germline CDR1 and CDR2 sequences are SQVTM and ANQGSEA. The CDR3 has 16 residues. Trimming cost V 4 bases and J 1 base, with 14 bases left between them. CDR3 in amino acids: CSVGVRGDSGANVLTF. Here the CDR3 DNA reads TGCAGCGTTGGAGTAAGGGGGGATTCTGGGGCCAACGTCCTGACTTTC.

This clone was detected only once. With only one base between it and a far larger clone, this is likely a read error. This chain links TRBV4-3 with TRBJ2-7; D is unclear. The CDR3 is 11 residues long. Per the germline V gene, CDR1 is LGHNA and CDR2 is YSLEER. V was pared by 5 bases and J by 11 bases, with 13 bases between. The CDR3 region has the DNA TGCGCCAGCAGCTTAGCCTCTAAGGAGTACTTC. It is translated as CASSLASKEYF.

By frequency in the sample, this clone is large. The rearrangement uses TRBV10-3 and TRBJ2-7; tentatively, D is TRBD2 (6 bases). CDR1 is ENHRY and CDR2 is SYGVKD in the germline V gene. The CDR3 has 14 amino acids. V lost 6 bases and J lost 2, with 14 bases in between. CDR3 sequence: CAIRGGRTTYEQYF. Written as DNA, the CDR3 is TGTGCCATCAGGGGGGGACGGACGACCTACGAGCAGTACTTC.

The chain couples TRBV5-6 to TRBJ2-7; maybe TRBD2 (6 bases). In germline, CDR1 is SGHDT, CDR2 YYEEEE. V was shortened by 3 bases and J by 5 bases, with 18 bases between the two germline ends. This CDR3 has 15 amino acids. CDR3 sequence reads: CASSSFRDSSNEQYF. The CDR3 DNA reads TGTGCCAGCAGCTCATTCCGGGACTCCTCGAACGAGCAGTACTTC.

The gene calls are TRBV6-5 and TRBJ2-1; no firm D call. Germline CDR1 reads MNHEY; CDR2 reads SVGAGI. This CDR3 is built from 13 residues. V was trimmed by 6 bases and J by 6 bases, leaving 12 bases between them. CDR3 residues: CASSFFQFNEQFF. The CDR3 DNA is TGTGCCAGCAGCTTCTTCCAGTTCAATGAGCAGTTCTTC.

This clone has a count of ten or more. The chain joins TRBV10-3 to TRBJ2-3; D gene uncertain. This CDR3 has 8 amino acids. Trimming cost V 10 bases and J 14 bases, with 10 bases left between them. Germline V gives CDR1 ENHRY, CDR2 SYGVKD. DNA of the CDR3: TGTGCCAGCAATGAACGGTATTTT. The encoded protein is CASNERYF.